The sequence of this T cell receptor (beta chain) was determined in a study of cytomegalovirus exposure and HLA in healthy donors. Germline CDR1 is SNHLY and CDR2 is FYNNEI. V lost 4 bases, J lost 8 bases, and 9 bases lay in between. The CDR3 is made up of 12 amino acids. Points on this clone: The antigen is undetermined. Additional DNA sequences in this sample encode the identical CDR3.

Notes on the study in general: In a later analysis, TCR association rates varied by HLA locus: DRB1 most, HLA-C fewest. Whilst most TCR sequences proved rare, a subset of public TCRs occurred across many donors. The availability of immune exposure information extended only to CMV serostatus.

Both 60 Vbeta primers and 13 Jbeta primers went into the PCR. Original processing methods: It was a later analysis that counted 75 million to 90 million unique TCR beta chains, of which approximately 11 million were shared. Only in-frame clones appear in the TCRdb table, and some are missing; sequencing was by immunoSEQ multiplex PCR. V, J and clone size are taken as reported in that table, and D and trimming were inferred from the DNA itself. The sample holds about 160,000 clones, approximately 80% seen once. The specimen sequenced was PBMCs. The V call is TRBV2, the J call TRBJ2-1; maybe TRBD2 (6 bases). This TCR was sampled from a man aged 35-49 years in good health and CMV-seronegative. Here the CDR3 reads CASSGGGYEQFF. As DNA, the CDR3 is TGTGCCAGCAGTGGTGGAGGGTATGAGCAGTTCTTC.